This T cell receptor (beta chain) was retrieved from a study of identical twins. Overall study results and limits: A cross-sectional statistical analysis, not follow-up of the same donors, supported the conclusions. Beta clonotypes that were abundant in cord blood contained fewer insertions, a pattern absent from memory repertoires.

Ten or more counts support this clonotype. Its target is not known. The J segment lost 3 bases and the V segment lost 5 bases, leaving 5 bases of the junction unmatched. Germline V lookup: CDR1 LGHDT, CDR2 YNNKEL (reference sequence). The CDR3 runs 14 residues. Addition of a universal primer site occurred through template switching, and cDNA carried unique molecular identifiers. TCRdb used MiXCR to reprocess the 5' RACE reads, holding one entry per CDR3 protein. The table has fewer than 350,000 distinct CDR3 sequences, more than 6.5% seen once. This sample also appeared in a second study, on yellow fever vaccine responses in identical twins. That report notes: Twins showed a vaccine T cell response that reportedly seemed partly convergent, partly personalized.

The sequence derives from a young woman in good health. Sequences were obtained from memory (CD45RO+) T cells sorted from blood. V and J are TRBV3-1 and TRBJ2-3; TRBD2 agrees at 7 bases. CDR3 sequence: CASSYRTRTDTQYF. CDR3 DNA sequence: TGTGCCAGCAGCTACAGGACTAGAACAGATACGCAGTATTTT.